This TCR beta chain was captured by sequencing in a study of regulatory T cells in long-lasting Graves disease. General study results and limits: Under persistent disease, TRBV28, TRBJ1-2 and TRBJ2-5 were used preferentially. Patients whose Graves' disease persisted exhibited lower TCR diversity than those newly diagnosed. Authors noted too few samples as a limitation.

With iRepertoire HTBI primers and Arm-PCR of CDR3 regions, TCR beta libraries were built. TCRdb independently ran MiXCR on the multiplex PCR reads; one entry per CDR3 protein. Of about 470,000 distinct CDR3 sequences in the sample, less than 25% were seen once. The time point here: persistent/refractory GD, antithyroid drugs over 5 years with positive TRAb. PBMC RNA was the source of the TCR library. CDR1 MDHEN and CDR2 SYDVKM come from the germline V gene. V was clipped by 2 bases and J by 7 bases, with 9 bases between them. The length of the CDR3 is 14 residues. This clonotype was seen many times. The antigen is unknown.

The source was peripheral blood mononuclear cells (PBMCs), collected when the disease was refractory, from a patient treated with antithyroid drugs. The genes are TRBV28 and TRBJ1-6; possible D gene TRBD1, 6 bases. This receptor was identified in a female donor with Graves disease. CDR3 in DNA: TGTGCCAGCAGTTTACCGACAGGAAATTCACCCCTCCACTTT. Protein product: CASSLPTGNSPLHF.